Listed below are T cell receptor beta chains from one sample, sequenced in a study of tumor T cells in aggressive B-cell lymphoma. Libraries were prepared by immunoSEQ multiplex PCR; TCRdb keeps only in-frame clonotypes and omits some of them. This sample yields 6,200 or so clones, of which approximately 88% are seen a single time; 3.1% belongs to the top ten. Sample: tumor tissue. The source of these receptors is an adult with diffuse large B cell lymphoma. Some clones in this sample may be carry-over from other donors' samples. CDR3s include the opening cysteine and the closing phenylalanine or tryptophan. D genes are given only for firm matches. Clone size is stated in some rows and not others, as once, few, many or a class when expanded.

V gene	J gene	clone size	D gene	CDR3 protein	CDR3 DNA
TRBV19	TRBJ2-7	once	.	CASSIDQGSRVYEQYF	TGTGCCAGTAGTATAGATCAGGGCTCGAGAGTTTACGAGCAGTACTTC
TRBV19	TRBJ2-1	.	.	CASSRTASSYNEQFF	TGTGCCAGTAGTCGGACAGCAAGCTCCTACAATGAGCAGTTCTTC
TRBV4-1	TRBJ2-2	.	TRBD1	CASSLAMGQANTGELFF	TGCGCCAGCAGCCTTGCGATGGGACAGGCCAACACCGGGGAGCTGTTTTTT
TRBV5-1	TRBJ1-2	.	TRBD1	CASNQGARDYGYTF	TGCGCCAGCAACCAGGGGGCGCGGGACTATGGCTACACCTTC
TRBV5-1	TRBJ2-1	.	TRBD2	CASSGGTSGGINEQFF	TGCGCCAGCAGCGGGGGGACTAGCGGAGGGATCAATGAGCAGTTCTTC
TRBV7-9	TRBJ1-4	.	.	CASSLNRADEKLFF	TGTGCCAGCAGCTTAAACAGGGCTGATGAAAAACTGTTTTTT
TRBV18	TRBJ2-7	.	.	CASSPSTGTYEQYF	TGTGCCAGCTCACCTAGTACAGGGACCTACGAGCAGTACTTC
TRBV12-5	TRBJ2-6	.	TRBD1	CASGSGQAGANVLTF	TGTGCTAGTGGTTCCGGACAGGCTGGGGCCAACGTCCTGACTTTC
TRBV4-3	TRBJ2-5	.	TRBD2	CASSQDRLAAETQYF	TGCGCCAGCAGCCAAGATCGACTAGCGGCAGAGACCCAGTACTTC
TRBV27	TRBJ1-1	.	TRBD1	CASSNNRGLGTEAFF	TGTGCCAGCAGTAATAACAGGGGGCTCGGGACTGAAGCTTTCTTT
TRBV7-9	TRBJ1-3	.	TRBD1	CASSLTGGQGNTIYF	TGTGCCAGCAGCCTGACAGGGGGCCAGGGAAACACCATATATTTT
TRBV20-1	TRBJ2-5	.	.	CSASFQETQYF	TGCAGTGCTAGCTTCCAAGAGACCCAGTACTTC
TRBV18	TRBJ2-1	.	TRBD1	CASSPTGALKNEQFF	TGTGCCAGCTCACCTACAGGGGCCCTAAAGAATGAGCAGTTCTTC
TRBV25-1	TRBJ1-1	.	.	CASSEGGYTEAFF	TGTGCCAGCAGTGAAGGGGGGTACACTGAAGCTTTCTTT
TRBV19	TRBJ2-2	.	TRBD1	CASSHGTGAFSNTGELFF	TGTGCCAGTAGTCACGGGACAGGGGCCTTCTCCAACACCGGGGAGCTGTTTTTT
TRBV7-9	TRBJ2-1	.	TRBD2	CASSLPTGGGNEQFF	TGTGCCAGCAGCTTACCCACGGGGGGGGGAAATGAGCAGTTCTTC
TRBV9	TRBJ2-1	.	.	CASSVARAVLSYNEQFF	TGTGCCAGCAGCGTAGCGAGGGCGGTCCTCTCCTACAATGAGCAGTTCTTC
TRBV19	TRBJ2-7	.	TRBD2	CASSPSGGGGEQYF	TGTGCCAGTAGTCCATCAGGCGGGGGAGGTGAGCAGTACTTC
TRBV7-8	TRBJ2-3	.	TRBD2	CASSLWGTSGVPDTQYF	TGTGCCAGCAGCTTATGGGGCACTAGCGGGGTTCCAGATACGCAGTATTTT
TRBV2	TRBJ2-3	.	TRBD1	CASSEDRGPTDTQYF	TGTGCCAGCAGTGAAGACAGGGGACCCACAGATACGCAGTATTTT
TRBV9	TRBJ1-1	once	TRBD1	CASSVDRGTEAFF	TGTGCCAGCAGCGTAGACAGGGGCACTGAAGCTTTCTTT
TRBV7-8	TRBJ1-1	.	TRBD1	CASSLATGGRTEAFF	TGTGCCAGCAGCTTAGCAACAGGGGGCCGAACTGAAGCTTTCTTT
TRBV6-1	TRBJ2-3	.	.	CASSELGARLDTQYF	TGTGCCAGCAGTGAATTGGGGGCGCGTCTCGATACGCAGTATTTT
TRBV7-2	TRBJ2-1	.	TRBD2	CASSLSRGGRGGEQFF	TGTGCCAGCAGCTTAAGCCGGGGGGGCCGAGGTGGGGAGCAGTTCTTC
TRBV6-4	TRBJ1-1	.	.	CASSEWQNTEAFF	TGTGCCAGCAGTGAATGGCAGAACACTGAAGCTTTCTTT
TRBV6-5	TRBJ1-1	.	.	CASSSLRQGSPEAFF	TGTGCCAGCAGTTCACTGAGGCAGGGATCTCCTGAAGCTTTCTTT
TRBV9	TRBJ2-5	.	.	CASSRGAGLQETQYF	TGTGCCAGCAGCAGGGGAGCGGGTCTCCAAGAGACCCAGTACTTC
TRBV12-5	TRBJ2-5	.	TRBD1	CASGFDRRQGETQYF	TGTGCTAGTGGTTTTGACCGGAGACAGGGGGAGACCCAGTACTTC
TRBV7-2	TRBJ2-1	.	TRBD2	CASSAGTSGTPRYNEQFF	TGTGCCAGCAGCGCCGGGACTAGCGGGACTCCTCGCTACAATGAGCAGTTCTTC
TRBV5-4	TRBJ1-1	few	TRBD1	CASSLDRGWTEAFF	TGTGCCAGCAGCTTAGACAGGGGATGGACTGAAGCTTTCTTT
TRBV19	TRBJ1-1	.	TRBD1	CASSGQGANTEAFF	TGTGCCAGTAGCGGACAGGGGGCGAACACTGAAGCTTTCTTT
TRBV2	TRBJ1-4	.	.	CASSTSEKLFF	TGTGCCAGCAGTACAAGTGAAAAACTGTTTTTT
TRBV27	TRBJ2-7	.	.	CASRPGSPIVEQYF	TGTGCCAGCAGACCGGGATCACCCATCGTGGAGCAGTACTTC
TRBV11-2	TRBJ2-2	once	TRBD1	CASSFVQGAPNTGELFF	TGTGCCAGCAGCTTTGTACAGGGGGCCCCGAACACCGGGGAGCTGTTTTTT
TRBV2	TRBJ2-7	.	TRBD2	CASRKGTNYEQYF	TGTGCCAGCAGAAAGGGGACTAACTACGAGCAGTACTTC
TRBV18	TRBJ2-3	.	.	CASSQRLGTDTQYF	TGTGCCAGCTCACAACGGTTGGGCACAGATACGCAGTATTTT
TRBV30	TRBJ2-7	.	.	CAWSVQGSYEQYF	TGTGCCTGGAGTGTTCAGGGTTCCTACGAGCAGTACTTC
TRBV19	TRBJ1-1	.	.	CASSTWREAFF	TGTGCCAGTAGTACTTGGAGGGAAGCTTTCTTT
TRBV2	TRBJ2-5	.	TRBD2	CASSEIAGDLETQYF	TGTGCCAGCAGTGAAATAGCGGGAGACCTAGAGACCCAGTACTTC
TRBV7-9	TRBJ2-5	.	TRBD2	CASSLERGAQGTQYF	TGTGCCAGCAGCTTAGAGCGGGGGGCCCAAGGGACCCAGTACTTC
TRBV5-6	TRBJ2-5	.	TRBD1	CASSWTGGTGFGQETQYF	TGTGCCAGCAGCTGGACTGGCGGGACAGGGTTCGGCCAAGAGACCCAGTACTTC
TRBV20-1	TRBJ2-7	.	TRBD1	CSAFNRGEQYF	TGCAGTGCCTTCAACAGGGGCGAGCAGTACTTC
TRBV30	TRBJ2-1	.	.	CAWKQGARLFF	TGTGCCTGGAAACAGGGCGCGCGTCTGTTCTTC
TRBV6-5	TRBJ2-1	few	.	CASQLLDSYNEQFF	TGTGCCAGCCAACTGCTAGACTCCTACAATGAGCAGTTCTTC
TRBV7-8	TRBJ2-2	.	TRBD1	CASSRDRGGELFF	TGTGCCAGCAGCCGAGACAGGGGAGGAGAGCTGTTTTTT
TRBV4-1	TRBJ1-6	.	.	CASSQDQEGGSYNSPLHF	TGCGCCAGCAGCCAAGATCAAGAGGGAGGTTCCTATAATTCACCCCTCCACTTT
TRBV7-6	TRBJ2-7	.	.	CASSLGGDEQYF	TGTGCCAGCAGCTTAGGCGGGGACGAGCAGTACTTC
TRBV2	TRBJ2-7	.	.	CASSGTGYEQYF	TGTGCCAGCAGTGGAACTGGCTACGAGCAGTACTTC
TRBV2	TRBJ2-4	.	TRBD1	CASSEGQGVDIQYF	TGTGCCAGCAGTGAAGGGCAGGGGGTGGACATTCAGTACTTC